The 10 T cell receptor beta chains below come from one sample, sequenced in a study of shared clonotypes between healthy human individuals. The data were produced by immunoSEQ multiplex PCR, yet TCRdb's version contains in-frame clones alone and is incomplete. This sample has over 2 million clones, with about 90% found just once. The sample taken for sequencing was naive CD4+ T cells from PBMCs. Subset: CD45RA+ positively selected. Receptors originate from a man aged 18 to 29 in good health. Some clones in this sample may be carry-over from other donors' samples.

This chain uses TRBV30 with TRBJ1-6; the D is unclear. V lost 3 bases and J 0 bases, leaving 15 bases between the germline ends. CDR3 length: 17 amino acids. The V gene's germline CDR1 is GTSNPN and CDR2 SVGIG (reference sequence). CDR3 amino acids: CAWSAGSTSSYNSPLHF. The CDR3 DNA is TGTGCCTGGAGCGCCGGCTCAACGAGCTCCTATAATTCACCCCTCCACTTT.

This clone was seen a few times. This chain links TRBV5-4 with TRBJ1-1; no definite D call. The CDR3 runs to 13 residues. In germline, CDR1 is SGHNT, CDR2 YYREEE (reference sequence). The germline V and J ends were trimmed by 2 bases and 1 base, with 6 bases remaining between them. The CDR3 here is CASSFGWNTEAFF. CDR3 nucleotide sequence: TGTGCCAGCAGCTTTGGGTGGAACACTGAAGCTTTCTTT.

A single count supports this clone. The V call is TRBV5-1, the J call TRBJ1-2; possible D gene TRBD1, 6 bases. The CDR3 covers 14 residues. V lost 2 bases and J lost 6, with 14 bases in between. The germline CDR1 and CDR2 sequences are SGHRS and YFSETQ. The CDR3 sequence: CASSFTTGMNGYTF. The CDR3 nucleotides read TGCGCCAGCAGCTTCACAACAGGGATGAATGGCTACACCTTC. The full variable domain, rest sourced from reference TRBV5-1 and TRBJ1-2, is KAGVTQTPRYLIKTRGQQVTLSCSPISGHRSVSWYQQTPGQGLQFLFEYFSETQRNKGNFPGRFSGRQFSNSRSEMNVSTLELGDSALYLCASSFTTGMNGYTFGSGTRLTVV.

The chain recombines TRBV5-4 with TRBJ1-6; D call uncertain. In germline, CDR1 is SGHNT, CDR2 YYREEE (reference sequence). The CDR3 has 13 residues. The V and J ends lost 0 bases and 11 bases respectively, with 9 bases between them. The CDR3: CASSLGAEAPLHF. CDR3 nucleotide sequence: TGTGCCAGCAGCTTGGGGGCTGAGGCACCCCTCCACTTT.

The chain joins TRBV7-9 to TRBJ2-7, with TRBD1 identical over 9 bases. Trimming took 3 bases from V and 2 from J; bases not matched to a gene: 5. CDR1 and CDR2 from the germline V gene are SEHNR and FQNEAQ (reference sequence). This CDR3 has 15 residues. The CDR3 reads CASSLGQGEPYEQYF. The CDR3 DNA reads TGTGCCAGCAGCTTGGGACAGGGAGAACCCTACGAGCAGTACTTC.

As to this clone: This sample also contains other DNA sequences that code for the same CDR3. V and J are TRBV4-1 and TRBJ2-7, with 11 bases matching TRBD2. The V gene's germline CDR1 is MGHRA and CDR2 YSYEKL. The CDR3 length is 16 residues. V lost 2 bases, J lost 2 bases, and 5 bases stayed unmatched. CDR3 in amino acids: CASSQPTSGRTYEQYF. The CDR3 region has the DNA TGCGCCAGCAGCCAACCCACTAGCGGGAGAACCTACGAGCAGTACTTC.

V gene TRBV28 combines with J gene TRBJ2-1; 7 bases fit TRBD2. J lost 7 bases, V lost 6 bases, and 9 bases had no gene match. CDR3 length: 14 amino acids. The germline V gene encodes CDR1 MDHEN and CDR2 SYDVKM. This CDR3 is CASSLRTSGNEQFF. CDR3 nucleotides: TGTGCCAGCAGCCTGAGGACTAGTGGAAATGAGCAGTTCTTC.

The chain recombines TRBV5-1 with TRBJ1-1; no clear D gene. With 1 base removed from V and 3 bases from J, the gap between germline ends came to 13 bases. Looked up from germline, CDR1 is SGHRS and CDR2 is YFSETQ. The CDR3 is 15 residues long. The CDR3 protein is CASSLQPAVDTEAFF. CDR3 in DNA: TGCGCCAGCAGCTTGCAGCCAGCGGTAGACACTGAAGCTTTCTTT.

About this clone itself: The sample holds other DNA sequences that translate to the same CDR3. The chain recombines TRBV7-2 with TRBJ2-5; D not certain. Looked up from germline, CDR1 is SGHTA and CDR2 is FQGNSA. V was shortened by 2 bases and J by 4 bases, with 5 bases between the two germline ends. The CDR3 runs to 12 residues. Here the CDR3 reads CASSLTRETQYF. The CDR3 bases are TGTGCCAGCAGCTTAACAAGAGAGACCCAGTACTTC.

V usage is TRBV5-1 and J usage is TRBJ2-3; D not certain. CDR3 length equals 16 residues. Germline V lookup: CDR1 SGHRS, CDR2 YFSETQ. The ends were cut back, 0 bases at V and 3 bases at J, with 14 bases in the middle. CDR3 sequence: CASSLAGQVGTDTQYF. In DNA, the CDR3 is TGCGCCAGCAGCTTGGCCGGGCAGGTGGGAACAGATACGCAGTATTTT.